Below, 24 T cell receptor beta chains from the same sample are listed, as sequenced in a study of long-term antiretroviral therapy in people with HIV. Version v3.0 of the immunoSEQ assay was performed at survey level. Measured with immunoSEQ multiplex PCR; TCRdb has only the in-frame clones, and not every one. The sample records 25,000 to 30,000 clones, over 85% being singletons. The sequenced sample was unsorted PBMCs, obtained 1.8 years after starting antiretroviral therapy. All receptors derive from a woman between 18 and 30 years old with HIV.

The chain employs TRBV5-4 and TRBJ1-1; tentative D call: TRBD1 (6 bases). CDR3 length: 14 amino acids. Per germline, CDR1 SGHNT and CDR2 YYREEE (reference sequence). V lost 0 bases and J 3 bases, leaving 9 bases between the germline ends. DNA for the CDR3: TGTGCCAGCAGCTTGGACAGGGAACACACTGAAGCTTTCTTT. Encoded protein: CASSLDREHTEAFF.

This clone was counted once. V gene TRBV27 combines with J gene TRBJ1-4, with unresolved D. The V gene's germline CDR1 is MNHEY and CDR2 SMNVEV (reference sequence). The ends were cut back, 4 bases at V and 8 bases at J, with 14 bases in the middle. The CDR3 has 14 residues. The CDR3 nucleotides read TGTGCCAGCAGTTCACGACCTGGGGAGGAAAAACTGTTTTTT. It codes for CASSSRPGEEKLFF.

This clone was observed a single time. The chain recombines TRBV27 with TRBJ2-1; no clear D. Trimming stripped 1 base from V and 0 bases from J, with 13 bases between. The CDR3 spans 17 residues. CDR1 is MNHEY and CDR2 is SMNVEV in the germline V gene (reference sequence). The CDR3 region has the DNA TGTGCCAGCAGTTTATTACCCGGATTCTACTCCTACAATGAGCAGTTCTTC. Its protein product is CASSLLPGFYSYNEQFF.

V usage is TRBV21-1 and J usage is TRBJ1-2. TRBV21-1 is an annotated pseudogene. This CDR3 has 13 residues. The CDR3 here is CASSKGWNYGYTF. For the CDR3, the DNA is TGTGCCAGCAGCAAAGGATGGAACTATGGCTACACCTTC.

V and J are TRBV25-1 and TRBJ2-5, with 8 bases identical to TRBD1. The CDR3 is 14 amino acids. Germline assignment: CDR1 MGHDK and CDR2 SYGVNS. V was clipped by 3 bases and J by 4 bases; unmatched bases: 4. The CDR3 loop reads CASSDRQGLETQYF. CDR3 DNA sequence: TGTGCCAGCAGTGATAGACAGGGGCTAGAGACCCAGTACTTC.

The V call is TRBV27, the J call TRBJ1-1; D unclear. Trimming removed 3 bases at V and 8 bases at J, with 13 bases between. Germline V gene sequence: CDR1 MNHEY, CDR2 SMNVEV (reference sequence). The CDR3 covers 13 residues. This chain's CDR3 is CASSLVEGGEAFF. In DNA form, the CDR3 reads TGTGCCAGCAGTTTGGTAGAGGGTGGAGAAGCTTTCTTT.

This chain connects TRBV5-1 to TRBJ1-3; weak D call: TRBD1 (6 bases). Germline V CDR1 and CDR2: SGHRS, YFSETQ. The CDR3 covers 16 residues. Deletions cut 5 bases from V and 4 bases from J, with 19 bases between. The CDR3 DNA reads as TGCGCCAGCAGATATAACCCCAAGGGGGACGGAAACACCATATATTTT. It encodes CASRYNPKGDGNTIYF.

The V gene is TRBV5-1, the J gene TRBJ2-5; TRBD1 is a possible D gene (6 bases). This CDR3 has 15 residues. With 0 bases removed from V and 2 bases from J, the gap between germline ends came to 11 bases. Germline CDR1 reads SGHRS; CDR2 reads YFSETQ. The CDR3 is CASSLGQAIQETQYF. CDR3 nucleotides: TGCGCCAGCAGCTTGGGACAGGCGATTCAAGAGACCCAGTACTTC.

V and J are TRBV27 and TRBJ1-2; maybe TRBD1 (6 bases). The germline V gene has CDR1 MNHEY and CDR2 SMNVEV (reference sequence). V lost 5 bases to trimming and J lost 8 bases, with 18 bases between them. This CDR3 is built from 14 residues. The CDR3 loop is CASSGNRASEGYTF. The DNA for the CDR3 is TGTGCCAGCAGTGGAAACAGGGCCTCGGAAGGCTACACCTTC.

This clone was found once. The chain uses TRBV5-8 and TRBJ2-5; the D call may be TRBD1 or TRBD2 (5 bases each). Trimming removed 0 bases at V and 7 bases at J, with 16 bases between. Germline CDR1 and CDR2: SGHTS and YDEGEE. The CDR3 sequence is 15 residues long. The CDR3 coding sequence is TGTGCCAGCAGCTTGGTGAGGGGCAGGGAGATGACCCAGTACTTC. This codes for CASSLVRGREMTQYF. Full variable domain (outside the CDR3, taken from reference TRBV5-8 and TRBJ2-5): EAGVTQSPTHLIKTRGQQATLRCSPISGHTSVYWYQQALGLGLQFLLWYDEGEERNRGNFPPRFSGRQFPNYSSELNVNALELEDSALYLCASSLVRGREMTQYFGPGTRLLVL.

The rearrangement uses TRBV6-6 and TRBJ1-1; no firm D call. This CDR3 is 14 amino acids long. The germline V gene has CDR1 MNHNY and CDR2 SVGAGI (reference sequence). Trimming pared 6 bases from V and 1 base from J, leaving 12 bases between. In DNA, the CDR3 is TGTGCCAGCAGCCCCAGTGAGAGGAACACTGAAGCTTTCTTT. This codes for CASSPSERNTEAFF.

In its sample, this clone was seen once. V usage is TRBV6-4 and J usage is TRBJ2-1; 11 bases map to TRBD1. There are 14 residues in the CDR3. The V and J ends lost 2 bases and 6 bases, in that order; junction bases with no gene match: 0. Germline-derived CDR1 and CDR2 are MRHNA and SNTAGT. As DNA, the CDR3 is TGTGCCAGCAGTGACGGGACAGGGGGCAATGAGCAGTTCTTC. Its protein is CASSDGTGGNEQFF.

The chain couples TRBV4-2 to TRBJ2-7, with 12 bases that match TRBD2. The CDR3 length is 19 residues. From germline, CDR1 is LGHNA and CDR2 YNFKEQ. After removal of 0 bases from V and 5 bases from J, the junction contained 14 bases not matched to a gene. The CDR3 is CASSQDTGLAGPLGDEQYF. DNA of the CDR3: TGTGCCAGCAGCCAAGATACTGGACTAGCGGGACCACTGGGGGACGAGCAGTACTTC.

The chain employs TRBV7-2 and TRBJ2-1; D might be TRBD2 (5 bases). This CDR3 is built from 16 residues. Germline CDR1 SGHTA, CDR2 FQGNSA. With 0 bases removed from V and 10 bases from J, the gap between germline ends came to 19 bases. CDR3 nucleotides: TGTGCCAGCAGCTTAGCGTTCCGGGAAGGCGTCAAGGAGCAGTTCTTC. Translating it yields CASSLAFREGVKEQFF.

The chain uses TRBV11-2 and TRBJ2-7; the D call may be TRBD1 or TRBD2 (8 bases each). V was trimmed by 3 bases and J by 12 bases, leaving 18 bases between them. The length of the CDR3 is 13 residues. Per the germline V gene, CDR1 is SGHAT and CDR2 is FQNNGV. In DNA form, the CDR3 reads TGTGCCAGCAGCTTGGACAGGGCGGGAGGAAGGTACTTC. It yields the protein CASSLDRAGGRYF. The variable domain in full, completed from reference TRBV11-2 and TRBJ2-7, reads EAGVAQSPRYKIIEKRQSVAFWCNPISGHATLYWYQQILGQGPKLLIQFQNNGVVDDSQLPKDRFSAERLKGVDSTLKIQPAKLEDSAVYLCASSLDRAGGRYFGPGTRLTVT.

The chain couples TRBV5-4 to TRBJ2-7, with D possibly matching TRBD1 (8 bases). The V and J ends lost 2 bases and 3 bases respectively, with 15 bases between them. Germline V gene data show CDR1 as SGHNT and CDR2 as YYREEE (reference sequence). There are 15 residues in the CDR3. The CDR3 DNA reads TGTGCCAGCAGCTTTCCGACAGGGGAGGGCTACGAGCAGTACTTC. Its protein product is CASSFPTGEGYEQYF.

The gene calls are TRBV19 and TRBJ1-1, with D hard to call. CDR1 is LNHDA and CDR2 is SQIVND in the germline V gene (reference sequence). The CDR3 covers 15 residues. V dropped 5 bases and J dropped 1 base, with 14 bases sitting between them. The CDR3 region is CASSSPFDGNTEAFF. CDR3 nucleotide sequence: TGTGCCAGTAGTTCTCCCTTCGACGGGAACACTGAAGCTTTCTTT.

The chain carries TRBV5-1 and TRBJ2-2; TRBD2 matches 7 bases. Germline V gene data show CDR1 as SGHRS and CDR2 as YFSETQ. The CDR3 has 14 amino acids. J gave up 4 bases and V 4 bases, and 4 bases lay outside the gene matches. CDR3 in amino acids: CASSATGGTGELFF. As DNA, the CDR3 is TGCGCCAGCAGCGCCACGGGGGGCACCGGGGAGCTGTTTTTT.

The gene calls are TRBV11-3 and TRBJ2-1, with TRBD2 matching over 14 bases. CDR1 is SGHNT and CDR2 is YENEEA in the germline V gene. The CDR3 has 16 amino acids. The V gene end was trimmed by 5 bases and the J gene end by 7 bases; junction bases not matched to a gene: 7. DNA of the CDR3: TGTGCCAGCAGCCCGGGACTAGCGGGAGCGTTGAATGAGCAGTTCTTC. It yields the protein CASSPGLAGALNEQFF.

V is TRBV25-1 and J is TRBJ2-3, with D possibly TRBD2 on 6 matching bases. The CDR3 covers 11 residues. V was trimmed by 6 bases and J by 5 bases, leaving 6 bases between them. Germline values: CDR1 MGHDK, CDR2 SYGVNS. The CDR3 region has the DNA TGTGCCAGCAGGGGAGGAGATACGCAGTATTTT. It yields the protein CASRGGDTQYF.

This chain links TRBV11-2 with TRBJ1-2; the D gene is possibly TRBD1 (5 bases). V was clipped by 4 bases and J by 3 bases, with 24 bases between them. The CDR3 runs to 18 residues. Per the germline V gene, CDR1 is SGHAT and CDR2 is FQNNGV. The CDR3 protein is CASSSPLGEAGRYYGYTF. CDR3 DNA: TGTGCCAGCAGCTCCCCGCTAGGGGAGGCAGGTCGGTACTATGGCTACACCTTC.

Only a few counts were recorded for this clone. The rearrangement links TRBV19 to TRBJ2-7; TRBD2 might be the D (5 bases). Germline V lookup: CDR1 LNHDA, CDR2 SQIVND (reference sequence). The CDR3 length is 14 residues. Between the trimmed V and J ends, which lost 1 base and 6 bases, there was a span of 13 bases. The CDR3 loop is CASSIGPPGSEQYF. The CDR3 DNA reads as TGTGCCAGTAGTATAGGGCCCCCGGGATCCGAGCAGTACTTC.

The chain links TRBV5-1 to TRBJ1-1; TRBD1 matches at 9 bases. Germline CDR1 is SGHRS and CDR2 is YFSETQ. V lost 3 bases and J lost 4; bases outside the gene matches: 7. The CDR3 is 15 residues long. The CDR3 is CASSSRQGVGTEAFF. CDR3 sequence (DNA): TGCGCCAGCAGCTCCAGACAGGGGGTGGGCACTGAAGCTTTCTTT.

Written as DNA, the CDR3 is TGTGCCAGCAGCCTCGGAACGTCTGAGTTCTTC. Protein: CASSLGTSEFF. V is TRBV6-5 and J is TRBJ2-1; D gene ambiguous. CDR1 and CDR2 from the germline V gene are MNHEY and SVGAGI. V lost 6 bases and J 14 bases, leaving 14 bases between the germline ends. The CDR3 spans 11 residues.